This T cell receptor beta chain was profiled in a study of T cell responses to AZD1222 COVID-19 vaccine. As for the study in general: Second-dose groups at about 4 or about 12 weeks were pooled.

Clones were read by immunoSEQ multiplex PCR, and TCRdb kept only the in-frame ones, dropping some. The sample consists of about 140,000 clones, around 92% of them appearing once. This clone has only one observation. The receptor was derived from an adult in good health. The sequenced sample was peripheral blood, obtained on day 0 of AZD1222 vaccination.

This CDR3 reads CASSGLALPNTGELFF. The CDR3 nucleotides read TGTGCCAGCAGTGGACTAGCCCTACCGAACACCGGGGAGCTGTTTTTT. The gene calls are TRBV6-1 and TRBJ2-2, with 7 bases lining up with TRBD2. CDR1 and CDR2 from the germline V gene are MNHNS and SASEGT. This CDR3 is 16 amino acids long. V shed 4 bases, J shed 0 bases, and the junction held 5 bases outside the gene matches.